The 26 T cell receptor beta chains in this list originate from one sample, sequenced in a study of memory CD4+ T cells and cytomegalovirus serostatus. Some clones are missing from TCRdb's copy, which holds only in-frame ones; the method was immunoSEQ multiplex PCR. This table holds some 65,000 clones, 80% found once. Single viable CD3+CD4+CD8-CD45RO+ cells were sorted as the memory CD4+ T cells. The sequenced material came from memory CD4+ T cells from blood. The receptors shown here come from an adult in good health and CMV-seronegative. Some clones in this sample may be carry-over from other donors' samples.

The chain uses TRBV15 and TRBJ2-3; tentative D call: TRBD1 (5 bases). The CDR3 runs to 14 residues. Germline V CDR1 and CDR2: LNHNV, YYDKDF (reference sequence). The V gene lost 8 bases and the J gene lost 1 base, with 13 bases spanning the gap. The CDR3 protein is CATGWGAGTDTQYF. The DNA for the CDR3 is TGTGCCACCGGCTGGGGCGCCGGCACAGATACGCAGTATTTT.

The chain combines TRBV7-9 with TRBJ2-3; D might be TRBD1 (5 bases). This CDR3 contains 14 residues. The germline CDR1 and CDR2 sequences are SEHNR and FQNEAQ (reference sequence). Trimming shortened V by 3 bases and J by 2 bases, and 9 bases separated the two germline ends. CDR3 sequence (DNA): TGTGCCAGCAGCTTGGGGCAGCTCACAGATACGCAGTATTTT. Its translation is CASSLGQLTDTQYF.

The CDR3 sequence is CASSKGGPAAPGYTF. The CDR3 nucleotides read TGTGCCAGCAGCAAAGGCGGTCCAGCCGCTCCTGGCTACACCTTC. The rearrangement joins TRBV21-1 to TRBJ1-2. TRBV21-1 is labeled a pseudogene. The CDR3 runs to 15 residues.

The genes are TRBV5-1 and TRBJ2-2, with 8 bases identical to TRBD2. The CDR3 has 17 residues. Unmatched junction bases numbered 12, after V lost 4 bases and J lost 4 bases. Germline V gives CDR1 SGHRS, CDR2 YFSETQ. In nucleotides, the CDR3 is TGCGCCAGCAGCCCTGAGCCGGGAGGGCAGGGCACCGGGGAGCTGTTTTTT. This encodes CASSPEPGGQGTGELFF.

The chain combines TRBV5-4 with TRBJ2-1, with 9 bases aligning to TRBD2. This CDR3 is 15 amino acids long. Germline V gene data show CDR1 as SGHNT and CDR2 as YYREEE (reference sequence). V trimming: 4 bases; J trimming: 8 bases; junction bases outside the gene matches: 10. CDR3 coding DNA: TGTGCCAGCAGCCCAAACCCGACTAGCGGAGATGAGCAGTTCTTC. It yields the protein CASSPNPTSGDEQFF.

The rearrangement joins TRBV6-1 to TRBJ1-5; a possible D gene is TRBD1 (5 bases). Trimming cost V 3 bases and J 3 bases, with 9 bases left between them. Germline V gives CDR1 MNHNS, CDR2 SASEGT. The CDR3 loop spans 14 amino acids. The CDR3 nucleotides are TGTGCCAGCAGTGAGGGGGGAGTCAATCAGCCCCAGCATTTT. This gives the protein CASSEGGVNQPQHF.

This chain connects TRBV7-8 to TRBJ1-1, with unresolved D. The V gene lost 3 bases and the J gene lost 5 bases, with 10 bases spanning the gap. Germline assignment: CDR1 SGHVS and CDR2 FQNEAQ. The CDR3 has 13 residues. CDR3 protein: CASSFNSGTEAFF. CDR3 nucleotide sequence: TGTGCCAGCAGCTTTAATTCCGGGACTGAAGCTTTCTTT.

This clone was observed once. This chain joins TRBV4-1 and TRBJ1-1, with TRBD1 identical over 7 bases. There are 17 residues in the CDR3. CDR1 MGHRA and CDR2 YSYEKL come from the germline V gene. Losses at the gene ends were 2 bases for V and 0 bases for J; bases not matched to a gene: 9. The CDR3 loop is CASSQKRPDRLNTEAFF. The DNA of the CDR3 is TGCGCCAGCAGCCAAAAGCGCCCGGACAGGCTGAACACTGAAGCTTTCTTT.

This clone was seen a few times. The chain joins TRBV7-8 to TRBJ1-4; TRBD1 matches 9 bases. V lost 2 bases, J lost 10 bases, and 2 bases stayed unmatched. Germline CDR1 is SGHVS and CDR2 is FQNEAQ. This CDR3 contains 13 residues. The CDR3 sequence: CASSLLTGGKLFF. Here the CDR3 DNA reads TGTGCCAGCAGCTTACTGACAGGGGGAAAACTGTTTTTT.

The CDR3: CSVEGAALNTEAFF. CDR3 nucleotide sequence: TGCAGCGTTGAGGGGGCTGCTTTGAACACTGAAGCTTTCTTT. The V call is TRBV29-1, the J call TRBJ1-1; TRBD1 might be the D (6 bases). V lost 3 bases, J lost 0 bases, and 11 bases lay in between. Looked up from germline, CDR1 is SQVTM and CDR2 is ANQGSEA. The CDR3 runs 14 residues.

J is TRBJ2-7 and V is TRBV4-1; D ambiguous. Germline V gene lookup returns CDR1 MGHRA and CDR2 YSYEKL. CDR3 size: 14 residues. Trimming removed 5 bases at V and 5 bases at J, with 16 bases between. The CDR3, as DNA: TGCGCCAGCAGCTCTACCTTAGTTACCCACGAGCAGTACTTC. It translates to CASSSTLVTHEQYF.

The chain couples TRBV7-9 to TRBJ1-2; unclear D gene. Germline V gene lookup returns CDR1 SEHNR and CDR2 FQNEAQ (reference sequence). There are 15 residues in the CDR3. With 6 bases removed from V and 0 bases from J, the gap between germline ends came to 14 bases. The chain's CDR3 is CASSFTTPANYGYTF. CDR3 sequence (DNA): TGTGCCAGCAGTTTCACGACTCCAGCTAACTATGGCTACACCTTC.

This chain uses TRBV7-9 with TRBJ2-5; D possibly corresponds to TRBD2 (7 bases). CDR1 SEHNR and CDR2 FQNEAQ come from the germline V gene (reference sequence). This CDR3 region has 15 residues. V was cut by 2 bases and J by 1 base, with 11 bases left in between. The chain's CDR3 is CASSLKGGPQETQYF. The CDR3 nucleotides are TGTGCCAGCAGCTTAAAGGGGGGGCCCCAAGAGACCCAGTACTTC.

This clone came up once. The chain combines TRBV29-1 with TRBJ2-3; TRBD2 is a possible D gene (7 bases). The CDR3 has 13 residues. Trimming took off 2 bases at V and 5 bases at J, with 11 bases between the two ends. Per germline, CDR1 SQVTM and CDR2 ANQGSEA. CDR3 sequence reads: CSVERGARDTQYF. In DNA, the CDR3 is TGCAGCGTTGAACGGGGGGCGAGAGATACGCAGTATTTT.

J is TRBJ2-1 and V is TRBV5-1, with 10 nucleotides matching TRBD2. The length of the CDR3 is 14 residues. V lost 4 bases, J lost 6 bases, and 4 bases stayed unmatched. Germline CDR1 is SGHRS and CDR2 is YFSETQ. This CDR3 reads CASSPRTSGNEQFF. CDR3 DNA sequence: TGCGCCAGCAGCCCGAGGACTAGCGGCAATGAGCAGTTCTTC.

This sequence joins TRBV28 and TRBJ2-7; 7 nucleotides agree with TRBD1. J gave up 7 bases and V 9 bases, and 9 bases lay outside the gene matches. CDR3 length equals 12 residues. CDR1 MDHEN and CDR2 SYDVKM come from the germline V gene. CDR3: CASRDSVREQYF. Written as DNA, the CDR3 is TGTGCCAGTCGGGACAGTGTACGGGAGCAGTACTTC.

The V call is TRBV4-2, the J call TRBJ2-1; D gene unclear. Looked up from germline, CDR1 is LGHNA and CDR2 is YNFKEQ. There are 17 residues in the CDR3. Trimming left V 1 base short and J 0 bases short, with 13 bases between. The CDR3 DNA sequence: TGTGCCAGCAGCCAAGCCGGTCAGCCTTTCTCCTACAATGAGCAGTTCTTC. This gives the protein CASSQAGQPFSYNEQFF.

The genes are TRBV19 and TRBJ2-5; D may be TRBD1 (6 bases). CDR3 length: 14 residues. Trimming pared 3 bases from V and 5 bases from J, leaving 13 bases between. Germline V lookup: CDR1 LNHDA, CDR2 SQIVND (reference sequence). CDR3: CASSIRSGAETQYF. The CDR3, as DNA: TGTGCCAGTAGTATTCGTTCAGGGGCGGAGACCCAGTACTTC.

V is TRBV6-5 and J is TRBJ2-3, with 8 positions matching TRBD1. V dropped 0 bases and J dropped 4; count of bases not matched to a gene: 3. The CDR3 totals 15 residues. Germline V gene sequence: CDR1 MNHEY, CDR2 SVGAGI. CDR3 nucleotides: TGTGCCAGCAGTTACTCGACAGGGGTCCCAGATACGCAGTATTTT. It yields the protein CASSYSTGVPDTQYF.

The chain carries TRBV30 and TRBJ2-5, with D possibly TRBD2 on 6 matching bases. Germline lookup yields CDR1 GTSNPN and CDR2 SVGIG (reference sequence). Deletions cut 4 bases from V and 7 bases from J, with 19 bases between. The CDR3 length is 14 residues. The CDR3 reads CAWTSGVGIGTQYF. The CDR3 DNA follows: TGTGCCTGGACCTCGGGGGTGGGGATAGGGACCCAGTACTTC.

This clone was recorded a few times. The chain has TRBV19 and TRBJ1-2; possible D gene TRBD1, 5 bases. V lost 4 bases and J 7 bases, leaving 10 bases between the germline ends. Per the germline V gene, CDR1 is LNHDA and CDR2 is SQIVND (reference sequence). The CDR3 consists of 12 residues. Here the CDR3 reads CASSTGRAGYTF. CDR3 in DNA: TGTGCCAGTAGTACCGGCAGGGCTGGCTACACCTTC.

The gene calls are TRBV28 and TRBJ2-1, with D uncertain. Germline loops: CDR1 MDHEN, CDR2 SYDVKM. This CDR3 comprises 12 residues. The V end lost 6 bases, the J end lost 2 bases, and 5 bases lay between the germline ends. The CDR3 sequence: CASSPAYNEQFF. Here the CDR3 DNA reads TGTGCCAGCAGCCCTGCCTACAATGAGCAGTTCTTC.

CDR3 amino acids: CAWSSGTETGALHF. The CDR3 DNA reads TGTGCCTGGAGTTCCGGGACCGAGACTGGGGCCCTCCACTTT. V is TRBV30 and J is TRBJ1-6, with TRBD1 as a possible D gene (5 bases). Germline values: CDR1 GTSNPN, CDR2 SVGIG (reference sequence). The germline V and J ends were trimmed by 2 bases and 14 bases, with 19 bases remaining between them. The CDR3 covers 14 residues.

This clone has only one observation. The V gene is TRBV5-1, the J gene TRBJ1-3; D perhaps matches TRBD1 (6 bases). The V end was cut by 4 bases, the J end by 1 base, with 18 bases between. The germline V gene has CDR1 SGHRS and CDR2 YFSETQ. This CDR3 region has 17 residues. CDR3 nucleotides: TGCGCCAGCAGCCAAGACCTACAGGGTCCTTCTGGAAACACCATATATTTT. Its protein is CASSQDLQGPSGNTIYF. Supplemented by reference TRBV5-1 and TRBJ1-3, the full variable domain reads KAGVTQTPRYLIKTRGQQVTLSCSPISGHRSVSWYQQTPGQGLQFLFEYFSETQRNKGNFPGRFSGRQFSNSRSEMNVSTLELGDSALYLCASSQDLQGPSGNTIYFGEGSWLTVV.

J is TRBJ2-4 and V is TRBV7-2; D unresolved. CDR1 is SGHTA, CDR2 FQGNSA, per germline. The ends were cut back, 5 bases at V and 0 bases at J, with 8 bases in the middle. The length of the CDR3 is 14 residues. The CDR3 here is CASSPNLAKNIQYF. Here the CDR3 DNA reads TGTGCCAGCAGCCCCAATCTAGCCAAAAACATTCAGTACTTC.

The chain carries TRBV4-2 and TRBJ2-2; no definite D call. V lost 0 bases to trimming and J lost 3 bases, with 14 bases between them. Germline V CDR1 and CDR2: LGHNA, YNFKEQ. This CDR3 is 17 amino acids long. In nucleotides, the CDR3 is TGTGCCAGCAGCCAAGATGGAACGGACCTATACACCGGGGAGCTGTTTTTT. This sequence encodes CASSQDGTDLYTGELFF.